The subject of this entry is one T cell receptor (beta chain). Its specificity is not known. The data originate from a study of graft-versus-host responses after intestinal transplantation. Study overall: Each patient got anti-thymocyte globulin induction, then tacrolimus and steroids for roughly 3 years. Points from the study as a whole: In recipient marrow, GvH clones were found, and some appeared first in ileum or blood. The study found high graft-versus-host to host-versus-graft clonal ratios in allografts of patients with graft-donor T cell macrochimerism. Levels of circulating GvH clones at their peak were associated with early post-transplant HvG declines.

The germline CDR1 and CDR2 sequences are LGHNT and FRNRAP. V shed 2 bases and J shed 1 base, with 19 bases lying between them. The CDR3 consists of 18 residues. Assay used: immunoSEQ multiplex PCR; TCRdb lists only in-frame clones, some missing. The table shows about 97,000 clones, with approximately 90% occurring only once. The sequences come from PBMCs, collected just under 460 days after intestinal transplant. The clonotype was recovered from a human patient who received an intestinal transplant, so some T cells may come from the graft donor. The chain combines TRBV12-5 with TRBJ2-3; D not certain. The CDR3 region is CASGLPPLGVGRTDTQYF. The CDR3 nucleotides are TGTGCTAGTGGTTTGCCCCCCCTTGGTGTGGGCCGCACAGATACGCAGTATTTT.